A selection of T cell receptor beta chains follows, all from one sample in a study of OX40 agonist ivuxolimab in advanced cancers. Data came from immunoSEQ multiplex PCR; TCRdb stores just in-frame clones and leaves some out. Of 15,000 to 20,000 clones listed, less than 90% are singletons. This specimen was CD4+ or CD8+ T cells sorted from blood, taken in a trial of the OX40 agonist ivuxolimab. The receptors derive from an adult with an advanced solid tumor such as melanoma, head and neck, liver or kidney cancer. Both conserved end residues are part of each CDR3. The D gene is left open where the match is weak. Rows give clone size only sometimes, using once, few, many, or a class for an expanded clone.

CDR3aa: CATSRDPRGSSYNEQFF; CDR3nt: TGTGCCACCAGCAGAGATCCGAGGGGCAGCTCCTACAATGAGCAGTTCTTC; abundance: .; d_gene: .; j_gene: TRBJ2-1; v_gene: TRBV15
CDR3aa: CASSLGPAGTQETQYF; CDR3nt: TGCGCCAGCAGCTTGGGCCCAGCGGGAACCCAAGAGACCCAGTACTTC; abundance: few; d_gene: TRBD2; j_gene: TRBJ2-5; v_gene: TRBV5-1
CDR3aa: CASSLIGREQYF; CDR3nt: TGTGCCAGCAGCTTAATAGGGCGCGAGCAGTACTTC; abundance: few; d_gene: .; j_gene: TRBJ2-7; v_gene: TRBV7-9
CDR3aa: CASLPGGGFDTEAFF; CDR3nt: TGTGCCAGTCTCCCTGGAGGGGGGTTCGACACTGAAGCTTTCTTT; abundance: .; d_gene: .; j_gene: TRBJ1-1; v_gene: TRBV2
CDR3aa: CASSPGVGQPQHF; CDR3nt: TGTGCCAGCAGTCCTGGCGTCGGCCAGCCCCAGCATTTT; abundance: few; d_gene: .; j_gene: TRBJ1-5; v_gene: TRBV27
CDR3aa: CASSPDRGLREKLFF; CDR3nt: TGTGCCAGCAGTCCGGACAGGGGGCTGCGAGAAAAACTGTTTTTT; abundance: once; d_gene: TRBD1; j_gene: TRBJ1-4; v_gene: TRBV2
CDR3aa: CASSLWGGVSNQPQHF; CDR3nt: TGTGCCAGCAGTTTATGGGGGGGCGTTAGCAATCAGCCCCAGCATTTT; abundance: .; d_gene: .; j_gene: TRBJ1-5; v_gene: TRBV28
CDR3aa: CASSQDGVAGGTGELFF; CDR3nt: TGCGCCAGCAGCCAAGATGGAGTAGCGGGTGGCACCGGGGAGCTGTTTTTT; abundance: .; d_gene: TRBD2; j_gene: TRBJ2-2; v_gene: TRBV4-3
CDR3aa: CASSPTREETQYF; CDR3nt: TGTGCCAGCTCACCAACGAGGGAAGAGACCCAGTACTTC; abundance: .; d_gene: .; j_gene: TRBJ2-5; v_gene: TRBV18
CDR3aa: CASRSGTGGLETQYF; CDR3nt: TGTGCCAGCCGAAGCGGGACAGGGGGCTTGGAGACCCAGTACTTC; abundance: .; d_gene: TRBD1; j_gene: TRBJ2-5; v_gene: TRBV28
CDR3aa: CASRGLAGNNEQFF; CDR3nt: TGTGCCAGCAGGGGACTAGCGGGAAACAATGAGCAGTTCTTC; abundance: .; d_gene: TRBD2; j_gene: TRBJ2-1; v_gene: TRBV2
CDR3aa: CASSLMDLASTDTQYF; CDR3nt: TGTGCCAGCAGTTTAATGGACCTGGCGAGCACAGATACGCAGTATTTT; abundance: few; d_gene: .; j_gene: TRBJ2-3; v_gene: TRBV28
CDR3aa: CAWSVQGQTRSGNTIYF; CDR3nt: TGTGCCTGGAGTGTACAGGGACAGACAAGATCTGGAAACACCATATATTTT; abundance: once; d_gene: TRBD1; j_gene: TRBJ1-3; v_gene: TRBV30
CDR3aa: CASSQGIPAGTQYF; CDR3nt: TGCGCCAGCAGCCAGGGGATCCCGGCGGGGACCCAGTACTTC; abundance: .; d_gene: .; j_gene: TRBJ2-5; v_gene: TRBV4-1
CDR3aa: CASSLGVRASYEQYF; CDR3nt: TGTGCCAGCAGCTTAGGAGTCCGGGCTTCCTACGAGCAGTACTTC; abundance: .; d_gene: .; j_gene: TRBJ2-7; v_gene: TRBV11-2
CDR3aa: CASSRDFQGYANSPLHF; CDR3nt: TGTGCCAGCAGCCGAGATTTTCAGGGGTACGCTAATTCACCCCTCCACTTT; abundance: .; d_gene: .; j_gene: TRBJ1-6; v_gene: TRBV27
CDR3aa: CASSLGDTRTGNTIYF; CDR3nt: TGTGCCAGCAGCTTAGGGGACACCAGGACTGGAAACACCATATATTTT; abundance: .; d_gene: .; j_gene: TRBJ1-3; v_gene: TRBV7-2
CDR3aa: CASSSGRGGTGELFF; CDR3nt: TGCGCCAGCAGCTCGGGACGGGGTGGGACCGGGGAGCTGTTTTTT; abundance: .; d_gene: .; j_gene: TRBJ2-2; v_gene: TRBV5-1
CDR3aa: CASSRTGTRDEQFF; CDR3nt: TGCGCCAGCAGCCGGACAGGGACTAGGGATGAGCAGTTCTTC; abundance: once; d_gene: .; j_gene: TRBJ2-1; v_gene: TRBV5-1
CDR3aa: CASSTRLAGTLQETQYF; CDR3nt: TGTGCCAGCTCAACGCGACTAGCGGGGACCCTACAAGAGACCCAGTACTTC; abundance: .; d_gene: TRBD2; j_gene: TRBJ2-5; v_gene: TRBV18
CDR3aa: CASSQTGLNEKLFF; CDR3nt: TGCGCCAGCAGCCAGACAGGGCTTAATGAAAAACTGTTTTTT; abundance: .; d_gene: TRBD1; j_gene: TRBJ1-4; v_gene: TRBV4-1
CDR3aa: CASSSIGATNTEAFF; CDR3nt: TGTGCCAGCAGTTCCATTGGGGCTACTAACACTGAAGCTTTCTTT; abundance: .; d_gene: .; j_gene: TRBJ1-1; v_gene: TRBV6-5
CDR3aa: CASRGRDSGNQPQHF; CDR3nt: TGTGCCAGCAGGGGCCGGGACAGTGGCAATCAGCCCCAGCATTTT; abundance: .; d_gene: TRBD1; j_gene: TRBJ1-5; v_gene: TRBV27
CDR3aa: CARGEDRLRSYF; CDR3nt: TGTGCCAGGGGGGAGGACCGATTACGTTCCTACTTC; abundance: .; d_gene: .; j_gene: TRBJ2-7; v_gene: TRBV27
CDR3aa: CASSFEAGVRDTQYF; CDR3nt: TGTGCCAGCAGTTTTGAAGCGGGAGTCCGAGATACGCAGTATTTT; abundance: .; d_gene: TRBD2; j_gene: TRBJ2-3; v_gene: TRBV27
CDR3aa: CASSTGTSRTGELFF; CDR3nt: TGTGCCAGCAGCACCGGGACTAGCCGGACCGGGGAGCTGTTTTTT; abundance: few; d_gene: TRBD2; j_gene: TRBJ2-2; v_gene: TRBV5-4
CDR3aa: CASSSSSGGADGYTF; CDR3nt: TGCGCCAGCAGCTCCTCGTCTGGAGGGGCGGATGGCTACACCTTC; abundance: .; d_gene: .; j_gene: TRBJ1-2; v_gene: TRBV5-1
CDR3aa: CASSLDLGLAGYNEQFF; CDR3nt: TGTGCCAGCAGCTTAGATCTAGGACTAGCGGGATACAATGAGCAGTTCTTC; abundance: .; d_gene: TRBD2; j_gene: TRBJ2-1; v_gene: TRBV11-2
CDR3aa: CASSAHRGGNTEAFF; CDR3nt: TGTGCCAGCAGTGCACACAGGGGGGGGAACACTGAAGCTTTCTTT; abundance: .; d_gene: TRBD1; j_gene: TRBJ1-1; v_gene: TRBV27
CDR3aa: CASSFAQGPIYF; CDR3nt: TGTGCCAGCAGCTTCGCACAGGGCCCCATATATTTT; abundance: .; d_gene: .; j_gene: TRBJ1-3; v_gene: TRBV7-2
CDR3aa: CASSENYEGNTIYF; CDR3nt: TGTGCCAGCAGTGAAAATTACGAAGGAAACACCATATATTTT; abundance: few; d_gene: .; j_gene: TRBJ1-3; v_gene: TRBV6-1
CDR3aa: CASSSGTGVGEQYF; CDR3nt: TGTGCCAGTAGTTCAGGGACAGGAGTTGGGGAGCAGTACTTC; abundance: .; d_gene: TRBD1; j_gene: TRBJ2-7; v_gene: TRBV19
CDR3aa: CASSQDEALNTEAFF; CDR3nt: TGCGCCAGCAGCCAAGACGAGGCCCTGAACACTGAAGCTTTCTTT; abundance: once; d_gene: .; j_gene: TRBJ1-1; v_gene: TRBV4-3
CDR3aa: CASSVRASTDTQYF; CDR3nt: TGTGCCAGCAGCGTAAGGGCTAGCACAGATACGCAGTATTTT; abundance: .; d_gene: .; j_gene: TRBJ2-3; v_gene: TRBV7-6
CDR3aa: CASSVVDGRTDTQYF; CDR3nt: TGTGCCAGCAGCGTAGTCGACGGCCGCACAGATACGCAGTATTTT; abundance: .; d_gene: .; j_gene: TRBJ2-3; v_gene: TRBV9
CDR3aa: CASSTRGSTEAFF; CDR3nt: TGTGCCAGCAGCACCCGAGGGTCCACTGAAGCTTTCTTT; abundance: once; d_gene: .; j_gene: TRBJ1-1; v_gene: TRBV7-6
CDR3aa: CATREGGSSSPLHF; CDR3nt: TGTGCCACCAGGGAGGGCGGATCATCTTCACCCCTCCACTTT; abundance: .; d_gene: .; j_gene: TRBJ1-6; v_gene: TRBV6-6
CDR3aa: CASSIRQAGEQYF; CDR3nt: TGTGCCAGTAGTATCAGGCAGGCCGGCGAGCAGTACTTC; abundance: .; d_gene: .; j_gene: TRBJ2-7; v_gene: TRBV19
CDR3aa: CASSLGPSVYEQYF; CDR3nt: TGTGCCAGCAGTTTGGGACCCTCAGTCTACGAGCAGTACTTC; abundance: .; d_gene: .; j_gene: TRBJ2-7; v_gene: TRBV6-5
CDR3aa: CAWRYPGGSGNTIYF; CDR3nt: TGTGCCTGGAGGTACCCAGGGGGATCCGGAAACACCATATATTTT; abundance: few; d_gene: TRBD1; j_gene: TRBJ1-3; v_gene: TRBV30
CDR3aa: CASSGTGRYEQYF; CDR3nt: TGTGCCAGCAGCGGAACAGGGAGGTACGAGCAGTACTTC; abundance: .; d_gene: .; j_gene: TRBJ2-7; v_gene: TRBV7-6
CDR3aa: CASSYSMHRLNEQFF; CDR3nt: TGTGCCAGCAGTTACTCGATGCACCGTCTTAATGAGCAGTTCTTC; abundance: .; d_gene: .; j_gene: TRBJ2-1; v_gene: TRBV6-5
CDR3aa: CASGFEKLFF; CDR3nt: TGTGCCAGCGGATTTGAAAAACTGTTTTTT; abundance: .; d_gene: .; j_gene: TRBJ1-4; v_gene: TRBV28
CDR3aa: CASSSKTLRANVLTF; CDR3nt: TGTGCCAGCAGCTCGAAGACGCTAAGGGCCAACGTCCTGACTTTC; abundance: .; d_gene: .; j_gene: TRBJ2-6; v_gene: TRBV28
CDR3aa: CASGLGAGQRTDTQYF; CDR3nt: TGTGCTAGTGGTTTGGGAGCGGGTCAGAGAACAGATACGCAGTATTTT; abundance: .; d_gene: .; j_gene: TRBJ2-3; v_gene: TRBV12-5
CDR3aa: CASSSDRGPQETQYF; CDR3nt: TGTGCCAGCAGTTCCGACAGGGGGCCCCAAGAGACCCAGTACTTC; abundance: once; d_gene: TRBD1; j_gene: TRBJ2-5; v_gene: TRBV28
CDR3aa: CASSPPAGVLEQFF; CDR3nt: TGTGCCAGCTCACCGCCAGCGGGAGTACTTGAGCAGTTCTTC; abundance: .; d_gene: TRBD2; j_gene: TRBJ2-1; v_gene: TRBV18
CDR3aa: CASSLGWAGGGTEAFF; CDR3nt: TGTGCCAGCAGTTTAGGTTGGGCAGGGGGGGGCACTGAAGCTTTCTTT; abundance: .; d_gene: TRBD1; j_gene: TRBJ1-1; v_gene: TRBV28
CDR3aa: CASSYDRERNIQYF; CDR3nt: TGTGCCAGCAGTTATGACAGGGAAAGAAACATTCAGTACTTC; abundance: .; d_gene: TRBD1; j_gene: TRBJ2-4; v_gene: TRBV6-5
CDR3aa: CASSPRQGGGPETQYF; CDR3nt: TGTGCCAGCTCACCCCGTCAGGGAGGGGGGCCAGAGACCCAGTACTTC; abundance: .; d_gene: .; j_gene: TRBJ2-5; v_gene: TRBV18
CDR3aa: CASSFLEKPYEQYF; CDR3nt: TGTGCCAGCAGTTTTCTTGAGAAACCCTACGAGCAGTACTTC; abundance: .; d_gene: .; j_gene: TRBJ2-7; v_gene: TRBV27
CDR3aa: CASSKARASSTDTQYF; CDR3nt: TGTGCCAGCAGCAAAGCTAGGGCTAGCAGCACAGATACGCAGTATTTT; abundance: .; d_gene: .; j_gene: TRBJ2-3; v_gene: TRBV21-1
CDR3aa: CAIRETGRGSNTEAFF; CDR3nt: TGTGCCATCAGGGAGACAGGGCGGGGTTCGAACACTGAAGCTTTCTTT; abundance: .; d_gene: TRBD1; j_gene: TRBJ1-1; v_gene: TRBV10-3
CDR3aa: CASRRAGAPQYF; CDR3nt: TGTGCCAGCCGCCGGGCTGGTGCACCCCAGTACTTC; abundance: .; d_gene: .; j_gene: TRBJ2-5; v_gene: TRBV5-8